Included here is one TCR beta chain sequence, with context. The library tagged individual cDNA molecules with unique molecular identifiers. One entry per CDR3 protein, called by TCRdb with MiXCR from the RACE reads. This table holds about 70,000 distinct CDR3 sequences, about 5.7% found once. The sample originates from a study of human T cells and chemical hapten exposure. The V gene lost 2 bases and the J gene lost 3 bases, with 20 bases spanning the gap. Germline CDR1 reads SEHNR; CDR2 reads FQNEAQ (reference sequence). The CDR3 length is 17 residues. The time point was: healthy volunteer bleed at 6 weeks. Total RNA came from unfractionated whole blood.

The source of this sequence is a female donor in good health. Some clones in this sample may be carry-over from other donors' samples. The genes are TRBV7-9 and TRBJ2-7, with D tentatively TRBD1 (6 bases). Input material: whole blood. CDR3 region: CASSLIAPTGINYEQYF. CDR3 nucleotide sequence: TGTGCCAGCAGCTTAATAGCCCCGACAGGAATCAACTACGAGCAGTACTTC.